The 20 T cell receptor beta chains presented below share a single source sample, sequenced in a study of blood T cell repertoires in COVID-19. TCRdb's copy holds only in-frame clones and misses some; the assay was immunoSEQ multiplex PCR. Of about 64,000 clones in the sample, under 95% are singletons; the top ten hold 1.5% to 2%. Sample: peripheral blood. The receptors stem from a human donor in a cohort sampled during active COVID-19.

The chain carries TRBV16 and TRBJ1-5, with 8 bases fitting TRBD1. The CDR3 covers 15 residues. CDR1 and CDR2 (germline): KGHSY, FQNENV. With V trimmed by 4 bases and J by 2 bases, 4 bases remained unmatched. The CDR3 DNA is TGTGCCAGCAGCCCTCCGGGACAGGGCAATCAGCCCCAGCATTTT. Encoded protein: CASSPPGQGNQPQHF.

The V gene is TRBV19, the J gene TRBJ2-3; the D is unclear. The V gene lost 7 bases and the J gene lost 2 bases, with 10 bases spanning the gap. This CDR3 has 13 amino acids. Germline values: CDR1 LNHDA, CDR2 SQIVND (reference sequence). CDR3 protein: CASTPESTDTQYF. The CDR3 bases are TGTGCCAGTACCCCAGAATCCACAGATACGCAGTATTTT.

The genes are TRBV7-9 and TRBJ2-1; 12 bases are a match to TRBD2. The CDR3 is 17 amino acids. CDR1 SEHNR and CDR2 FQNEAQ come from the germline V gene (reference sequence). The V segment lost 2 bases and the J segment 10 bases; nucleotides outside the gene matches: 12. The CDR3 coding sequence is TGTGCCAGCAGCTTACTTGGGAAGACTAGCGGGAGTCGGGAGCAGTTCTTC. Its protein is CASSLLGKTSGSREQFF.

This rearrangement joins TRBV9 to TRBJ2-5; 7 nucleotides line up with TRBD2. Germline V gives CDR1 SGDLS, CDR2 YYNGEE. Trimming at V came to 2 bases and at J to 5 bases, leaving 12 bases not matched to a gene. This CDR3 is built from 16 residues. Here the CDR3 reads CASSVSSGDLRETQYF. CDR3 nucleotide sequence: TGTGCCAGCAGCGTCTCTAGCGGAGACCTTCGGGAGACCCAGTACTTC.

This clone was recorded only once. CDR3 in amino acids: CASSWSSNEQFF. The CDR3 DNA reads as TGTGCCAGCAGTTGGTCTAGTAATGAGCAGTTCTTC. The chain carries TRBV25-1 and TRBJ2-1, with D hard to call. Germline CDR1 reads MGHDK; CDR2 reads SYGVNS. V lost 5 bases and J lost 7, with 9 bases in between. This CDR3 has 12 residues.

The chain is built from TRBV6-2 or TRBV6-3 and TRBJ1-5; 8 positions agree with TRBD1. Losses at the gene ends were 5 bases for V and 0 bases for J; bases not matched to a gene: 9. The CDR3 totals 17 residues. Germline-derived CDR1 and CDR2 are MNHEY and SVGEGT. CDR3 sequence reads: CASSRTGRLNSNQPQHF. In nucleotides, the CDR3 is TGTGCCAGCAGTCGGACAGGGAGGTTAAATAGCAATCAGCCCCAGCATTTT.

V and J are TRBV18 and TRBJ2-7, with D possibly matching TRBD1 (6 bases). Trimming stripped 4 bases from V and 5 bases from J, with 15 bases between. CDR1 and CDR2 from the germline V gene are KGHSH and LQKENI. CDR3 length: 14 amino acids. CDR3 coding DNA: TGTGCCAGCTCACTGATAGGGGGAGCCAACGAGCAGTACTTC. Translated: CASSLIGGANEQYF.

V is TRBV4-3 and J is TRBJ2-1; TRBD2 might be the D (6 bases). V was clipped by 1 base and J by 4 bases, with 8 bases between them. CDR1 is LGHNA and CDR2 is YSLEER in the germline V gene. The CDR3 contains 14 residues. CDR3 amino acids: CASSQGTKYNEQFF. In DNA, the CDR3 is TGCGCCAGCAGCCAAGGGACTAAATACAATGAGCAGTTCTTC.

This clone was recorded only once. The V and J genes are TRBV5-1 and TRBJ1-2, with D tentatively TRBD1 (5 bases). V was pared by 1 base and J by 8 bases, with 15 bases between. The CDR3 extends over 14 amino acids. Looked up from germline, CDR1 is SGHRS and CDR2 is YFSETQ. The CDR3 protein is CASSLSGQVEGYTF. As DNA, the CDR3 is TGCGCCAGCAGCTTGTCAGGGCAGGTAGAAGGCTACACCTTC.

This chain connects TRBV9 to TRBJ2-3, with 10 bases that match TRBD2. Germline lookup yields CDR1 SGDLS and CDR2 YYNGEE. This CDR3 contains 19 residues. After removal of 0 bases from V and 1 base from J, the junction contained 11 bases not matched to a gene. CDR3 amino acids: CASSVEGALAGLGTDTQYF. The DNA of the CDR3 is TGTGCCAGCAGCGTAGAGGGGGCACTAGCGGGACTGGGCACAGATACGCAGTATTTT.

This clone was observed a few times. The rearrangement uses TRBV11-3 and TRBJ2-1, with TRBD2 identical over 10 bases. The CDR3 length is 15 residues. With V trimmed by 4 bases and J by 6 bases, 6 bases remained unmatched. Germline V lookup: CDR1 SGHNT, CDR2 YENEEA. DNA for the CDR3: TGTGCCAGCAGCTCCCTAGCGGGAGTTGGCAATGAGCAGTTCTTC. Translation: CASSSLAGVGNEQFF. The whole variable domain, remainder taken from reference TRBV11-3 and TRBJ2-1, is EAGVVQSPRYKIIEKKQPVAFWCNPISGHNTLYWYLQNLGQGPELLIRYENEEAVDDSQLPKDRFSAERLKGVDSTLKIQPAELGDSAVYLCASSSLAGVGNEQFFGPGTRLTVL.

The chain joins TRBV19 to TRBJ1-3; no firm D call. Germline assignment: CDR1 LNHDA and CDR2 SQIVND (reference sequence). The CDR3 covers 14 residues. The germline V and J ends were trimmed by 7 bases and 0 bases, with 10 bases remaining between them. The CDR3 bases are TGTGCCAGTACGTCAGACAACTCTGGAAACACCATATATTTT. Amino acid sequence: CASTSDNSGNTIYF. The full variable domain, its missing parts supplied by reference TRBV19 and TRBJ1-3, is DGGITQSPKYLFRKEGQNVTLSCEQNLNHDAMYWYRQDPGQGLRLIYYSQIVNDFQKGDIAEGYSVSREKKESFPLTVTSAQKNPTAFYLCASTSDNSGNTIYFGEGSWLTVV.

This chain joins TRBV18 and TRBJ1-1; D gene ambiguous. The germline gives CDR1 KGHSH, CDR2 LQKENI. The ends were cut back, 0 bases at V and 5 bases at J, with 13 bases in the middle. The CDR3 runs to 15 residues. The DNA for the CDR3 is TGTGCCAGCTCACCACCGAGTACCCGTAGTACTGAAGCTTTCTTT. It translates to CASSPPSTRSTEAFF.

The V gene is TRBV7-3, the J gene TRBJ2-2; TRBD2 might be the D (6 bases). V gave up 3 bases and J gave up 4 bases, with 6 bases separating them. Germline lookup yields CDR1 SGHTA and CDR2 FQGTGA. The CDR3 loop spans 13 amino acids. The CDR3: CASSFGSTGELFF. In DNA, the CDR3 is TGTGCCAGCAGCTTCGGGAGCACCGGGGAGCTGTTTTTT.

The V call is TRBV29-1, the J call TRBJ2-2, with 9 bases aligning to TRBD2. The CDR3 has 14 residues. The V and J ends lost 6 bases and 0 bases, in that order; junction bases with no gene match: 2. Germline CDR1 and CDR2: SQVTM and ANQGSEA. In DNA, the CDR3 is TGCAGCGTAGGACTAGCGACGAACACCGGGGAGCTGTTTTTT. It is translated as CSVGLATNTGELFF.

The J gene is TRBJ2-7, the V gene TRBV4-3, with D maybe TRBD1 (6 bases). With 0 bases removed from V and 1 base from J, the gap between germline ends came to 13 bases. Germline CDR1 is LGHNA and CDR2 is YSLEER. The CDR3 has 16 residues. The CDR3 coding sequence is TGCGCCAGCAGCCAAGATCGTGCGGACAGATCCTACGAGCAGTACTTC. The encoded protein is CASSQDRADRSYEQYF.

The CDR3 DNA follows: TGTGCCAGCAGTTTATACTGGACACGGCCCAACGGTGAAAAACTGTTTTTT. Amino acid sequence: CASSLYWTRPNGEKLFF. V gene TRBV28 combines with J gene TRBJ1-4; possible D gene TRBD1, 5 bases. With 1 base removed from V and 7 bases from J, the gap between germline ends came to 19 bases. Germline lookup yields CDR1 MDHEN and CDR2 SYDVKM. The length of the CDR3 is 17 residues.

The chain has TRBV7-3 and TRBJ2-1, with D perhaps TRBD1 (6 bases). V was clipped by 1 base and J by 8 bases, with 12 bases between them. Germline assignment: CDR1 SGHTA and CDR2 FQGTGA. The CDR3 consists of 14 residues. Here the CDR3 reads CASSLMGAADEQFF. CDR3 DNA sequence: TGTGCCAGCAGCTTAATGGGGGCCGCTGATGAGCAGTTCTTC.

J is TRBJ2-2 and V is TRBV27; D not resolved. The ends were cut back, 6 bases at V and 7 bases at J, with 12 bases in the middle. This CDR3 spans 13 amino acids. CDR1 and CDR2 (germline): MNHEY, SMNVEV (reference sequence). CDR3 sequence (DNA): TGTGCCAGCAGGATAGGTTACAGCGGGGAGCTGTTTTTT. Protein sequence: CASRIGYSGELFF.

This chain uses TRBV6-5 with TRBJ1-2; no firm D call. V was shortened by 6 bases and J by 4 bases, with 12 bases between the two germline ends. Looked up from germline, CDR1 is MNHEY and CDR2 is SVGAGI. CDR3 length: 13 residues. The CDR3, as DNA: TGTGCCAGCAGCCGAACAGTGATCTATGGCTACACCTTC. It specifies CASSRTVIYGYTF.